This T cell receptor beta chain is from a study of blood T cells in healthy people across ages. Notes on the study in general: The fall in TCR beta diversity per million T cells was roughly linear with age. In long-lived donors, naive CD4+ cell counts and diversity exceeded those of aged donors.

Using a J-beta primer mix together with a sample-barcoded 5' primer, a second PCR was run for roughly 7 to 11 cycles. MiXCR, run by TCRdb on the 5' RACE reads, gives a single entry per CDR3 protein. This table holds roughly 500,000 distinct CDR3 sequences, 25% to 30% found once. Drawing of peripheral blood yielded roughly 9.3 milliliters from each donor. V lost 5 bases and J 3 bases, leaving 11 bases between the germline ends. The CDR3 contains 13 residues. From germline, CDR1 is SGHRS and CDR2 YFSETQ. This clonotype turned up a few times. Its antigen is currently unknown. This receptor was obtained from a woman aged 70-85 years in good health. The sequenced sample was blood. The rearrangement uses TRBV5-1 and TRBJ1-1; possibly TRBD1 for D (5 bases). The CDR3 sequence: CASRRDGYTEAFF. CDR3 sequence (DNA): TGCGCCAGCAGACGGGACGGATACACTGAAGCTTTCTTT.